This T cell receptor beta chain was retrieved from a study of radiotherapy plus CTLA-4 blockade in lung cancer. V trimming: 4 bases; J trimming: 9 bases; junction bases outside the gene matches: 11. CDR1 SGDLS and CDR2 YYNGEE come from the germline V gene. The CDR3 is made up of 15 amino acids. Clones were read by immunoSEQ multiplex PCR, and TCRdb kept only the in-frame ones, dropping some. Altogether tens of thousands of clones are present, 77% being singletons, with the ten largest covering less than 3%. A word on this clone: Its target is unknown.

Broader study findings: Reports identified early blood T cell clone dynamics, with interferon-beta, as the best response predictor.

The source was peripheral blood, collected from a patient treated with radiotherapy plus ipilimumab. The rearrangement uses TRBV9 and TRBJ2-7, with TRBD2 identical over 12 bases. The clonotype originates from a human donor with non-small cell lung cancer whose response to radiotherapy plus ipilimumab could not be evaluated. For the CDR3, the DNA is TGTGCCAGCAGCCCAGGGACTAGCGGGTTTATGGGGCAGTACTTC. This codes for CASSPGTSGFMGQYF.